This TCR beta chain was obtained from a study of T cell repertoires in cytomegalovirus infection. Across the study: In public TCR beta signatures, there were indications of both CMV infection and matching HLA type. Whole-study findings and limits: The ex vivo response was dominated by HLA-C-restricted CMV-specific TCR beta clonotypes.

Looked up from germline, CDR1 is SGHTA and CDR2 is FQGNSA. CDR3 length equals 15 residues. V shed 5 bases and J shed 2 bases, with 13 bases lying between them. One entry per CDR3 protein, called by TCRdb with MiXCR from the reads. The table records 300,000 to 400,000 distinct CDR3 sequences, around a sixth of them present only once. This clonotype was counted many times. Antigen specificity is unknown. This chain joins TRBV7-2 and TRBJ2-1; either TRBD1 or TRBD2 may supply D (5 bases each). The sample consisted of PBMCs. The clonotype originates from a human donor in good health (CMV status not recorded). Some clones in this sample may be carry-over from other donors' samples. CDR3 amino acids: CASSRRGPTYNEQFF. CDR3 nucleotides: TGTGCCAGCAGCCGCCGGGGCCCAACCTACAATGAGCAGTTCTTC.